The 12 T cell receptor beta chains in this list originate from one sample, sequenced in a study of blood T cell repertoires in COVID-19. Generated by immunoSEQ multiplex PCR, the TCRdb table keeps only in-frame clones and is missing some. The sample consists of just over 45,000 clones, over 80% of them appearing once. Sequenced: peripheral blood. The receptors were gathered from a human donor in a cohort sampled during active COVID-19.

CDR3 DNA sequence: TGTGCCAGCAGCCAAGAAATTGGGTTCGAGCCTAGCGGGAAGGTTTCCTACGAGCAGTACTTC. Translation: CASSQEIGFEPSGKVSYEQYF. The genes are TRBV3-1 (or the pseudogene TRBV3-2) and TRBJ2-7; 9 nucleotides agree with TRBD2. This CDR3 spans 21 amino acids. The germline V gene has CDR1 LGHDT and CDR2 YNNKEL (reference sequence). Trimming removed 0 bases from V and 1 base from J; junction bases left unmatched: 19.

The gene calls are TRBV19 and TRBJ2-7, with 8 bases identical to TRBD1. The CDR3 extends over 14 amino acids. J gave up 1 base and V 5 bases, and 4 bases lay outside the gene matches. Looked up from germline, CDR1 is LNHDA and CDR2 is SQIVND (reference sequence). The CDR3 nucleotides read TGTGCCAGTAGTCCCGGGACAGGATCCTACGAGCAGTACTTC. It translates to CASSPGTGSYEQYF.

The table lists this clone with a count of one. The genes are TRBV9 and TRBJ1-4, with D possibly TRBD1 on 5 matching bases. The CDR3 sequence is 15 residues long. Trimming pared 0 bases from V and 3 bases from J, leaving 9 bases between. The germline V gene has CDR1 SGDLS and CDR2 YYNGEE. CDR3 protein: CASSVGIRANEKLFF. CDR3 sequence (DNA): TGTGCCAGCAGCGTAGGTATCAGGGCTAATGAAAAACTGTTTTTT.

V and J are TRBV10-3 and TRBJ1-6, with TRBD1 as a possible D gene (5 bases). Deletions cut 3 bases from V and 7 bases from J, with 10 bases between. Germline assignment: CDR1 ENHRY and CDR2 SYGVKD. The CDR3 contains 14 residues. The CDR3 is CAISEPAGNSPLHF. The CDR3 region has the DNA TGTGCCATCAGTGAACCAGCAGGGAATTCACCCCTCCACTTT.

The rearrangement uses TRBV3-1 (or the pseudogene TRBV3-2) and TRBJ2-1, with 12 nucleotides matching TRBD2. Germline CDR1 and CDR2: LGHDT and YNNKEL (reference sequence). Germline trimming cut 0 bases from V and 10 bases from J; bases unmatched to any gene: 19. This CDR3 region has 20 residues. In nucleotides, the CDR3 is TGTGCCAGCAGCCAAGACGAGGACAGGGGAGGGACTAGCGGGCTGGGCGAGCAGTTCTTC. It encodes CASSQDEDRGGTSGLGEQFF.

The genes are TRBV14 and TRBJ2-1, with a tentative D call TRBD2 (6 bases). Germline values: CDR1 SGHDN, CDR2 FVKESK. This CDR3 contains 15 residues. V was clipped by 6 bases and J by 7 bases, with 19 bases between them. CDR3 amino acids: CASRRTGGIVNEQFF. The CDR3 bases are TGTGCCAGCAGGCGGACTGGCGGGATCGTGAATGAGCAGTTCTTC.

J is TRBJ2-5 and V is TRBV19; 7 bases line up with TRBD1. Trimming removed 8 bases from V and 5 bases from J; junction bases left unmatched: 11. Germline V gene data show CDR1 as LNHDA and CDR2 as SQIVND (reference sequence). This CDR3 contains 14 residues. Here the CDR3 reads CASRPGGITETQYF. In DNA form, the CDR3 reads TGTGCCAGTCGCCCAGGGGGTATAACGGAGACCCAGTACTTC.

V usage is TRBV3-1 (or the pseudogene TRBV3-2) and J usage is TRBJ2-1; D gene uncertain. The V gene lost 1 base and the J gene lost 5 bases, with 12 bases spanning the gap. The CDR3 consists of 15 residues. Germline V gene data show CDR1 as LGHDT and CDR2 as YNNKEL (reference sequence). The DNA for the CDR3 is TGTGCCAGCAGCCAAGGCTCAGGATACAACAATGAGCAGTTCTTC. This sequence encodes CASSQGSGYNNEQFF.

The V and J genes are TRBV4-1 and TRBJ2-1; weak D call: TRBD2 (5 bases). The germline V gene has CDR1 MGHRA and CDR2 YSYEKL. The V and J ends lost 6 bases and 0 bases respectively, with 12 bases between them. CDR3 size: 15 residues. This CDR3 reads CASRSGFGSYNEQFF. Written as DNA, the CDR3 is TGCGCCAGCAGGAGCGGATTTGGCTCCTACAATGAGCAGTTCTTC.

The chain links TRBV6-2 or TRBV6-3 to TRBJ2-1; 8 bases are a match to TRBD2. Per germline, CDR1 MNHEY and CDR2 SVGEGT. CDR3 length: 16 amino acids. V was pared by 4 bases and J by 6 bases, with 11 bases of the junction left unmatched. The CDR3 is CASSSTGLGFPNEQFF. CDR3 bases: TGTGCCAGCAGTTCAACGGGACTAGGCTTCCCCAATGAGCAGTTCTTC.

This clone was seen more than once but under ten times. CDR3 sequence: CASSGGSVMNTEAFF. The DNA of the CDR3 is TGTGCCAGTAGCGGGGGGAGTGTAATGAACACTGAAGCTTTCTTT. The J gene is TRBJ1-1, the V gene TRBV19; D is possibly TRBD1 (5 bases). Germline CDR1 and CDR2: LNHDA and SQIVND (reference sequence). The CDR3 sequence is 15 residues long. Trimming removed 6 bases at V and 0 bases at J, with 14 bases between.

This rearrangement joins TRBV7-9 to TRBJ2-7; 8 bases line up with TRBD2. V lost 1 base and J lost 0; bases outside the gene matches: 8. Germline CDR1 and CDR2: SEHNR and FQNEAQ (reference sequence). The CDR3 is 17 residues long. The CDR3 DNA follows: TGTGCCAGCAGCTTAGAATCTAGCGGGTACCTCTCCTACGAGCAGTACTTC. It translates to CASSLESSGYLSYEQYF. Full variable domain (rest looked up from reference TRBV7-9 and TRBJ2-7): DTGVSQNPRHKITKRGQNVTFRCDPISEHNRLYWYRQTLGQGPEFLTYFQNEAQLEKSRLLSDRFSAERPKGSFSTLEIQRTEQGDSAMYLCASSLESSGYLSYEQYFGPGTRLTVT.